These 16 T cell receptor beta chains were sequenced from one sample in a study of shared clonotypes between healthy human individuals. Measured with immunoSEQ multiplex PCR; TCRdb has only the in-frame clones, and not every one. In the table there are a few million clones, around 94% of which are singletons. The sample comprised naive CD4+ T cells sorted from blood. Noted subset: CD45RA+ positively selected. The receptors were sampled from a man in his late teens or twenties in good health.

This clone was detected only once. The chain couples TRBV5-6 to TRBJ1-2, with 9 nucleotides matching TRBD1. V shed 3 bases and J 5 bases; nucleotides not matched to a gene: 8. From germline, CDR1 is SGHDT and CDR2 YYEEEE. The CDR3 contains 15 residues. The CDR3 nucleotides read TGTGCCAGCAGCTCTTCCGGGACAGGGACATATGGCTACACCTTC. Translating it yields CASSSSGTGTYGYTF.

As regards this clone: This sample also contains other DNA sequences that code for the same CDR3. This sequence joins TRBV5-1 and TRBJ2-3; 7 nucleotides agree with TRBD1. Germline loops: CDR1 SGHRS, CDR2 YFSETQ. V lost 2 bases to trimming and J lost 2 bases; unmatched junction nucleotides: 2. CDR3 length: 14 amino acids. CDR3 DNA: TGCGCCAGCAGCTTACAGGGGACCACAGATACGCAGTATTTT. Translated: CASSLQGTTDTQYF.

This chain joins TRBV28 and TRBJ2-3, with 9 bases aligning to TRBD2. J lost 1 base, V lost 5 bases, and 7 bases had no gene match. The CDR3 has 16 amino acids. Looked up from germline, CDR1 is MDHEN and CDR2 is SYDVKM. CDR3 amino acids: CASSPQGLAGTDTQYF. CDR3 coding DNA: TGTGCCAGCAGTCCACAGGGACTAGCAGGCACAGATACGCAGTATTTT.

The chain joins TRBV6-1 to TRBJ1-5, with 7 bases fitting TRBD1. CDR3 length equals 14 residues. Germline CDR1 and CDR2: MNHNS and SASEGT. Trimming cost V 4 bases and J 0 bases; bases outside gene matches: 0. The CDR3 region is CASSGTGSNQPQHF. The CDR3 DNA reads TGTGCCAGCAGTGGGACAGGTAGCAATCAGCCCCAGCATTTT.

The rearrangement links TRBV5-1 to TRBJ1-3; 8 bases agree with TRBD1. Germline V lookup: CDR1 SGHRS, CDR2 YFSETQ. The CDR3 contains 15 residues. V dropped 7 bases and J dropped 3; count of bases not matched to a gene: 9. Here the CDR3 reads CASAQTGDSGNTIYF. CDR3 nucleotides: TGCGCCAGCGCACAGACAGGGGACAGTGGAAACACCATATATTTT. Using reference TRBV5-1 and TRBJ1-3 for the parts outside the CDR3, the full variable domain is KAGVTQTPRYLIKTRGQQVTLSCSPISGHRSVSWYQQTPGQGLQFLFEYFSETQRNKGNFPGRFSGRQFSNSRSEMNVSTLELGDSALYLCASAQTGDSGNTIYFGEGSWLTVV.

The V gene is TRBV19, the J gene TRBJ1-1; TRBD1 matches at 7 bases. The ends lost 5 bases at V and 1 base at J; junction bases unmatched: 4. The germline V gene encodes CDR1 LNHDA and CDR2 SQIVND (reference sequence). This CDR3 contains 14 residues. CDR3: CASSLHRGNTEAFF. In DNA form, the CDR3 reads TGTGCCAGTAGTTTGCACAGGGGGAACACTGAAGCTTTCTTT.

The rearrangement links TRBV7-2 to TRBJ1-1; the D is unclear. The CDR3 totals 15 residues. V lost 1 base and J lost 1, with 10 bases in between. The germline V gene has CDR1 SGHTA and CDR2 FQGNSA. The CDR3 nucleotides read TGTGCCAGCAGCTTAGAGTTAGGACGGAACACTGAAGCTTTCTTT. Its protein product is CASSLELGRNTEAFF.

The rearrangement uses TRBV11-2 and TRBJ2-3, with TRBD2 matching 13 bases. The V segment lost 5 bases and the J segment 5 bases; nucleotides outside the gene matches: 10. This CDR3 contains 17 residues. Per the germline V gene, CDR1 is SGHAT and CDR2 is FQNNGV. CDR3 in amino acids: CASSVSTSGRARDTQYF. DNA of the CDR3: TGTGCCAGCAGCGTTAGTACTAGCGGGAGGGCCAGAGATACGCAGTATTTT.

CDR3 nucleotide sequence: TGTGCCAGCAGCCCCGAGACTAGCGGGAGTTCGCCGTTCTTC. Its translation is CASSPETSGSSPFF. V is TRBV7-9 and J is TRBJ2-1; 12 nucleotides line up with TRBD2. Germline trimming cut 5 bases from V and 15 bases from J; bases unmatched to any gene: 11. The CDR3 totals 14 residues. From germline, CDR1 is SEHNR and CDR2 FQNEAQ (reference sequence).

CDR3 protein: CARPPGSGYGYTF. For the CDR3, the DNA is TGTGCCAGACCCCCCGGCAGCGGCTATGGCTACACCTTC. The rearrangement uses TRBV6-5 and TRBJ1-2; D is undetermined. This CDR3 spans 13 amino acids. The germline gives CDR1 MNHEY, CDR2 SVGAGI. V gave up 9 bases and J gave up 4 bases, with 15 bases separating them.

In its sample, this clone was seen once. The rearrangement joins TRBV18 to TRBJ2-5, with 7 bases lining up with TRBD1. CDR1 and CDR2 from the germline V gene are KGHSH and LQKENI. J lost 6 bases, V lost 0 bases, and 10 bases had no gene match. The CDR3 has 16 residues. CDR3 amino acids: CASSPPATGMRKTQYF. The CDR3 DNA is TGTGCCAGCTCACCACCCGCGACAGGGATGCGGAAGACCCAGTACTTC.

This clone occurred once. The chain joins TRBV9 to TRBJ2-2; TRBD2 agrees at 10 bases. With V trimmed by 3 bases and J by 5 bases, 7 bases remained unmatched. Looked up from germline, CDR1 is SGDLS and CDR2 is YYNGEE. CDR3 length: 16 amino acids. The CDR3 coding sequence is TGTGCCAGCAGCGGTACTAGCGGGATCTTGACCGGGGAGCTGTTTTTT. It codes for CASSGTSGILTGELFF.

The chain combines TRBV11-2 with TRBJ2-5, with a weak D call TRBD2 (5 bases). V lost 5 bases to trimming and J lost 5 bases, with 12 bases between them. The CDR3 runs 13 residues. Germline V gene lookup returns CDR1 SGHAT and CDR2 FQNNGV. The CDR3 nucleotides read TGTGCCAGCAGCGGCGGGCAGCGGGAGACCCAGTACTTC. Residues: CASSGGQRETQYF.

CDR3 sequence: CASSYSTSAQETQYF. Written as DNA, the CDR3 is TGTGCCAGCAGTTACTCAACTAGCGCCCAAGAGACCCAGTACTTC. The chain combines TRBV6-6 with TRBJ2-5, with TRBD2 identical over 7 bases. This CDR3 spans 15 amino acids. The trim removed 0 bases at V and 1 base at J, leaving 2 bases unmatched. Germline CDR1 reads MNHNY; CDR2 reads SVGAGI (reference sequence).

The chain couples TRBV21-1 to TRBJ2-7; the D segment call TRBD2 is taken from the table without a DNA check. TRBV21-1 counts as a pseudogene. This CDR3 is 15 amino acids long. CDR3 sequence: CASSKYKRSSYEQYF. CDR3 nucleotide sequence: TGTGCCAGCAGCAAATACAAGAGGAGCTCCTACGAGCAGTACTTC.

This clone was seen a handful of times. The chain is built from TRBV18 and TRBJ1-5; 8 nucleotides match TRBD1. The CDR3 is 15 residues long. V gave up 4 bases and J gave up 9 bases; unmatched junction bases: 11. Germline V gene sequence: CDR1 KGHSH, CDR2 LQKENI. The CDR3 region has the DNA TGTGCCAGCTCACTAAGGACAGGGCACGACCGGCCCCAGCATTTT. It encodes CASSLRTGHDRPQHF.